This TCR beta chain was sequenced for a study of T cell changes during pregnancy in multiple sclerosis. The repertoire was sequenced with immunoSEQ multiplex PCR; TCRdb's copy has only in-frame clones and lacks some. The sample lists approximately 73,000 clones, around nine tenths occurring once. Germline CDR1 and CDR2: MNHNS and SASEGT. The CDR3 contains 12 residues. Losses at the gene ends were 0 bases for V and 12 bases for J; bases not matched to a gene: 1. The V call is TRBV6-1, the J call TRBJ2-4, with TRBD2 matching over 8 bases. Material: CD4+ T cells from peripheral blood mononuclear cells, obtained before pregnancy. This sequence originates from a female donor with multiple sclerosis, enrolled in a pregnancy study. CDR3 nucleotide sequence: TGTGCCAGCAGTGAAGCGGCGGGGGGTCAGTACTTC. Its protein is CASSEAAGGQYF.